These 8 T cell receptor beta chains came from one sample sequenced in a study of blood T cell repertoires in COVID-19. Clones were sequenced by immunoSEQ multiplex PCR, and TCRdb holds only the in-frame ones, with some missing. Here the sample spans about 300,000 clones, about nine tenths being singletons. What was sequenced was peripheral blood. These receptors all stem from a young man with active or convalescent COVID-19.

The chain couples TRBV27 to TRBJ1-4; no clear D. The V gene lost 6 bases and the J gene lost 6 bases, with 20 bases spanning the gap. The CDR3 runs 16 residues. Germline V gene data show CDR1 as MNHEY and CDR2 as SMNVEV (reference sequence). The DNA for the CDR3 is TGTGCCAGCAGGATGAACTACAACCAACTTTATGAAAAACTGTTTTTT. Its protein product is CASRMNYNQLYEKLFF.

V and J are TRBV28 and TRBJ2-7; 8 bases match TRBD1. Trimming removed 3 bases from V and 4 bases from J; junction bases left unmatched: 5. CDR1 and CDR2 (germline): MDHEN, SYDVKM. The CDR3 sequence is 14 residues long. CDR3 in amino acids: CASSFGTGLYEQYF. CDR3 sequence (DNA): TGTGCCAGCAGTTTTGGGACAGGCCTTTACGAGCAGTACTTC.

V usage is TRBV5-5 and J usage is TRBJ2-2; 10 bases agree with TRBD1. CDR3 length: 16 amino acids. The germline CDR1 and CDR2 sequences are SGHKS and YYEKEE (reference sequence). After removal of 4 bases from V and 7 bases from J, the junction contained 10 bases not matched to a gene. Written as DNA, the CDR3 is TGTGCCAGCAGCGGGAAGACGGGGACAGGGGTCGGGGAGCTGTTTTTT. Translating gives CASSGKTGTGVGELFF.

CDR3 loop: CASSPEANYMNTEAFF. The CDR3 region has the DNA TGTGCCAGCTCACCCGAGGCCAACTATATGAACACTGAAGCTTTCTTT. V is TRBV18 and J is TRBJ1-1, with no clear D. Looked up from germline, CDR1 is KGHSH and CDR2 is LQKENI. The V and J ends lost 3 bases and 0 bases respectively, with 14 bases between them. The CDR3 totals 16 residues.

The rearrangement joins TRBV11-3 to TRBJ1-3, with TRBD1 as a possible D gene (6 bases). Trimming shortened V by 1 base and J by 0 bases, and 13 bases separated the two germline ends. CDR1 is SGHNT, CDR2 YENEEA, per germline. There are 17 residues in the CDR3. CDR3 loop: CASSLGLDRYSGNTIYF. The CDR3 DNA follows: TGTGCCAGCAGCTTAGGGCTCGACAGGTACTCTGGAAACACCATATATTTT.

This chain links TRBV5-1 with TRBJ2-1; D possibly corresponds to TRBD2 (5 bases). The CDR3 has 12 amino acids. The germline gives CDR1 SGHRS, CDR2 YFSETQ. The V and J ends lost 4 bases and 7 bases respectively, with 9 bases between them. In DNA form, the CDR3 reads TGCGCCAGCAGCCTTCCGGGGAATGAGCAGTTCTTC. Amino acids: CASSLPGNEQFF.

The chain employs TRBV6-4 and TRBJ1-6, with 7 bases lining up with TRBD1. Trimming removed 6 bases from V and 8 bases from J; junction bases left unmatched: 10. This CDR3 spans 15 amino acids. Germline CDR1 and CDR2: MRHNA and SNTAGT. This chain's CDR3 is CASSEQGFVDSPLHF. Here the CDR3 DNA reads TGTGCCAGCAGCGAACAGGGGTTTGTTGATTCACCCCTCCACTTT.

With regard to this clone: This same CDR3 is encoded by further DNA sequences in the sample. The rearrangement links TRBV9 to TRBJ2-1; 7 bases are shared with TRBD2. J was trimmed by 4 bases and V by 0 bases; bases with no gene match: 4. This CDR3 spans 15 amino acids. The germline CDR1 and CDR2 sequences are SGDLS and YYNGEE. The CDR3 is CASSVVAGAYNEQFF. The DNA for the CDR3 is TGTGCCAGCAGCGTAGTGGCGGGAGCATACAATGAGCAGTTCTTC. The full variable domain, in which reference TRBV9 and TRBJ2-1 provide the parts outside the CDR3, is DSGVTQTPKHLITATGQRVTLRCSPRSGDLSVYWYQQSLDQGLQFLIQYYNGEERAKGNILERFSAQQFPDLHSELNLSSLELGDSALYFCASSVVAGAYNEQFFGPGTRLTVL.